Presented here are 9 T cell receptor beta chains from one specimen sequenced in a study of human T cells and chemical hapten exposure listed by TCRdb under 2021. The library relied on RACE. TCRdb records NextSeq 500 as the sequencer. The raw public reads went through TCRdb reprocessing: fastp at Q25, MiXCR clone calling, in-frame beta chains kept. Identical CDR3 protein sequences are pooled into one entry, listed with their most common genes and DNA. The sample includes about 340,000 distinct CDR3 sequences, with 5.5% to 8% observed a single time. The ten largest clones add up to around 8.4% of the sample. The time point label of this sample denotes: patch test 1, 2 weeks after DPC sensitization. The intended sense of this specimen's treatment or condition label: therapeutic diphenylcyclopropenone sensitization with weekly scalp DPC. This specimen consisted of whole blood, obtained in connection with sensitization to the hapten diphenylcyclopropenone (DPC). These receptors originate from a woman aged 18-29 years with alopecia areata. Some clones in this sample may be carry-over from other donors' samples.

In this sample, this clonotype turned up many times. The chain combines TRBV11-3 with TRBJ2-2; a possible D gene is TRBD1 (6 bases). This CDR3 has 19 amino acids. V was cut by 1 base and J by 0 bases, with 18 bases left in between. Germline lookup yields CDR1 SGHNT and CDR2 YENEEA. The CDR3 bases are TGTGCCAGCAGCTTAGGATGGGACACTTCTTTGGCGAACACCGGGGAGCTGTTTTTT. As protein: CASSLGWDTSLANTGELFF. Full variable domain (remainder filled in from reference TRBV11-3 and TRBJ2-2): EAGVVQSPRYKIIEKKQPVAFWCNPISGHNTLYWYLQNLGQGPELLIRYENEEAVDDSQLPKDRFSAERLKGVDSTLKIQPAELGDSAVYLCASSLGWDTSLANTGELFFGEGSRLTVL.

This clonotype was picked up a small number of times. Here the CDR3 reads CASSLRGAKGPPYSYNEQFF. CDR3 coding DNA: TGTGCCAGCAGCTTACGAGGGGCGAAGGGTCCACCGTACTCCTACAATGAGCAGTTCTTC. This chain uses TRBV7-9 with TRBJ2-1; the D gene could be TRBD1 or TRBD2 (5 bases each). The germline V and J ends were trimmed by 2 bases and 0 bases, with 23 bases remaining between them. CDR1 and CDR2 (germline): SEHNR, FQNEAQ (reference sequence). The CDR3 runs 20 residues.

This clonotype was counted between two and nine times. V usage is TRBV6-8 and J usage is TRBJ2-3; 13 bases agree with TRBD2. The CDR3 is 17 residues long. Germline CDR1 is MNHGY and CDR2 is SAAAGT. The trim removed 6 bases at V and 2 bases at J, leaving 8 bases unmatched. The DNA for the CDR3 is TGTGCCAGCAGAAACCCCGGGACTAGCGGGGCCACAGATACGCAGTATTTT. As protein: CASRNPGTSGATDTQYF.

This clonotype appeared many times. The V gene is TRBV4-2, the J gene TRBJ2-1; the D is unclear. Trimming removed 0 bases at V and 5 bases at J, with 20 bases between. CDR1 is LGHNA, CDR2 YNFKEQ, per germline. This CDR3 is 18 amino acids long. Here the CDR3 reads CASSQDSSTPRFHNEQFF. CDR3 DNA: TGTGCCAGCAGCCAAGACTCGTCGACACCCAGGTTCCACAATGAGCAGTTCTTC.

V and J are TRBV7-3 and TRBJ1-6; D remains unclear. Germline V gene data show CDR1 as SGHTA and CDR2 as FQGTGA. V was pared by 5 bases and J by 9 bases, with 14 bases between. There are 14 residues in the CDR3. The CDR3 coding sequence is TGTGCCAGCAGCCCCTCATCCAGTGGTTCACCCCTCCACTTT. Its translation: CASSPSSSGSPLHF.

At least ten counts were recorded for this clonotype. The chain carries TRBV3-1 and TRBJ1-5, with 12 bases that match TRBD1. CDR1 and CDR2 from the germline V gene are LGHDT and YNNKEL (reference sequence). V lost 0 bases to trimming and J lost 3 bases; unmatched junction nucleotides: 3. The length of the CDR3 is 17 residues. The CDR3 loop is CASSQDRGQGANQPQHF. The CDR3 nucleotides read TGTGCCAGCAGCCAAGATAGGGGACAGGGGGCCAATCAGCCCCAGCATTTT.

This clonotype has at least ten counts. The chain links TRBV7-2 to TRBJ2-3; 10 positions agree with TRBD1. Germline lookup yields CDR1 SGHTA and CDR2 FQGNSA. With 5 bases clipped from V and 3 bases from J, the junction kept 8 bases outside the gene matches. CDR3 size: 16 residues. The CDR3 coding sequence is TGTGCCAGCAGCCCAGAGACAGGGGGCCGGACAGATACGCAGTATTTT. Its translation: CASSPETGGRTDTQYF.

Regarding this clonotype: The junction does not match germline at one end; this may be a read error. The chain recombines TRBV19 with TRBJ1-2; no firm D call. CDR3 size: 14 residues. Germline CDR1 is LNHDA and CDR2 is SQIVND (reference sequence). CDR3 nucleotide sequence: TGTGCCAGTAATATAGATCAACGCGGAGGAGGCTACACCTTC. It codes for CASNIDQRGGGYTF.

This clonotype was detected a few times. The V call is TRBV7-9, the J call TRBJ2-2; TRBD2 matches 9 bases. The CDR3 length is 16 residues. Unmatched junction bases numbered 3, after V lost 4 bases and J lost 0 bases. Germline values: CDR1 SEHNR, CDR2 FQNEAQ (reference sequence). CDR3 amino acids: CASSSPSGANTGELFF. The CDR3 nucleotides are TGTGCCAGCAGCTCCCCTAGCGGGGCGAACACCGGGGAGCTGTTTTTT.